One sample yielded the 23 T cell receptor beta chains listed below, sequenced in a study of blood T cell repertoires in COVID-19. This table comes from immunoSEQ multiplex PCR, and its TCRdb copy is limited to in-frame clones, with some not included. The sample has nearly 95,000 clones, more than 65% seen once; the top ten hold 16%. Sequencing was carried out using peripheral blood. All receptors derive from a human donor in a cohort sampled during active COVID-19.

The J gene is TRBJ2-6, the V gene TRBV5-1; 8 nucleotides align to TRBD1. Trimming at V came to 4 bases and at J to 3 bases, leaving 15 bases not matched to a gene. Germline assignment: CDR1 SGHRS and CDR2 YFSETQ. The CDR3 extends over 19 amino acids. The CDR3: CASSPFLGQVGGGANVLTF. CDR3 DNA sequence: TGCGCCAGCAGCCCGTTCCTGGGACAGGTCGGCGGTGGGGCCAACGTCCTGACTTTC.

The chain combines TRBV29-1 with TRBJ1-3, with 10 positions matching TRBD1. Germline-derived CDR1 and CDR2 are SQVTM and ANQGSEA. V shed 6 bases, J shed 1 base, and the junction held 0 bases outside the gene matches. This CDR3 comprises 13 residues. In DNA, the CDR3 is TGCAGCGTGGGACAGGGGTCTGGAAACACCATATATTTT. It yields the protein CSVGQGSGNTIYF.

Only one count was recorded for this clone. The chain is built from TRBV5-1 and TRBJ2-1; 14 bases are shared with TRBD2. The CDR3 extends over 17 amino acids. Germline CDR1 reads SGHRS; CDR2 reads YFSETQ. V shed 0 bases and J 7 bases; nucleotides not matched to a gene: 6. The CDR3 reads CASSLGGTSGSGNEQFF. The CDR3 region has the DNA TGCGCCAGCAGCTTGGGGGGGACTAGCGGGAGTGGGAATGAGCAGTTCTTC.

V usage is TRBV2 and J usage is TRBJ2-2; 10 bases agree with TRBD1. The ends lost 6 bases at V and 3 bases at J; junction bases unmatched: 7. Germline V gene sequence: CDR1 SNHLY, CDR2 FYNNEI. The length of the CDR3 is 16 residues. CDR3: CASRPPGTGDTGELFF. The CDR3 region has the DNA TGTGCCAGCAGACCCCCGGGGACAGGGGACACCGGGGAGCTGTTTTTT.

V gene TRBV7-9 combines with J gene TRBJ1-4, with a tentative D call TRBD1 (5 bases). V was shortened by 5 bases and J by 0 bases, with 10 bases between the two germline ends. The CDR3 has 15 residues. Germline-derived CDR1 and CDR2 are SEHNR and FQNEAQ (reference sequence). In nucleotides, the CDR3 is TGTGCCAGCAGCCCGCGACAGTCAACTAATGAAAAACTGTTTTTT. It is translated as CASSPRQSTNEKLFF.

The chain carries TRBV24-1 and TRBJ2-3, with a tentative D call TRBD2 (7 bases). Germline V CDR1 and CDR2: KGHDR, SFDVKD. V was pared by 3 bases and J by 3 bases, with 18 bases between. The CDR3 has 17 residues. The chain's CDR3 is CATSDPSQGLRTDTQYF. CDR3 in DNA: TGTGCCACCAGTGATCCTTCACAGGGACTAAGAACAGATACGCAGTATTTT.

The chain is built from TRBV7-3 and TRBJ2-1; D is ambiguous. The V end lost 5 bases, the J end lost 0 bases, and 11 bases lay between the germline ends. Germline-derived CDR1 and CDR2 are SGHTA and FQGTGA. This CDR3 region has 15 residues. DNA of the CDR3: TGTGCCAGCAGCCAAAATCCCAGCTCCTACAATGAGCAGTTCTTC. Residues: CASSQNPSSYNEQFF. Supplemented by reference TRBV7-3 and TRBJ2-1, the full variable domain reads GAGVSQTPSNKVTEKGKYVELRCDPISGHTALYWYRQSLGQGPEFLIYFQGTGAADDSGLPNDRFFAVRPEGSVSTLKIQRTERGDSAVYLCASSQNPSSYNEQFFGPGTRLTVL.

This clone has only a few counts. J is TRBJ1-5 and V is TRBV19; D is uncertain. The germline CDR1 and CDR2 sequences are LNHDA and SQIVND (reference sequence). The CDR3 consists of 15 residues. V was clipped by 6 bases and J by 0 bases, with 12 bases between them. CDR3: CASRPRQPSNQPQHF. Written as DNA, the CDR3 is TGTGCCAGTAGACCGAGACAACCTAGCAATCAGCCCCAGCATTTT.

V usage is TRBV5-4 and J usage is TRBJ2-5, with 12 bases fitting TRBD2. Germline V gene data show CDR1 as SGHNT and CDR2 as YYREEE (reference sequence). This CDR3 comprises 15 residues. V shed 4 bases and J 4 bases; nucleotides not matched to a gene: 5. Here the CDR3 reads CASSGETSGRETQYF. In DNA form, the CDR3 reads TGTGCCAGCAGCGGCGAGACTAGCGGGAGAGAGACCCAGTACTTC.

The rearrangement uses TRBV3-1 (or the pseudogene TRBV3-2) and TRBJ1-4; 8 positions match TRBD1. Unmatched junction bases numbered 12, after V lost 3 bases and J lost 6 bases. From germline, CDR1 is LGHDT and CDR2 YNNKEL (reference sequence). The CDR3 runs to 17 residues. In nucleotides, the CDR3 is TGTGCCAGCAGCCATCGCTCCAGGGGGCGCGAGGATGAAAAACTGTTTTTT. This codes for CASSHRSRGREDEKLFF.

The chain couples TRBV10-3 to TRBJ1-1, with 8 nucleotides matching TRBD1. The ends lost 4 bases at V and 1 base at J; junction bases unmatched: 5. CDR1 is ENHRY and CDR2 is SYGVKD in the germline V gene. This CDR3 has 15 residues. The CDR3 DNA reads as TGTGCCATCAGTGCGACAGGGGAAAAGAACACTGAAGCTTTCTTT. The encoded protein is CAISATGEKNTEAFF.

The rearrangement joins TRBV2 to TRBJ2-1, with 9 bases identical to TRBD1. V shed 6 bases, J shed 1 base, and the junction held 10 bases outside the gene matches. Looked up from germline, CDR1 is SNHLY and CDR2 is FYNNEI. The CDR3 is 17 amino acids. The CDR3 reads CASSYFVTGGSYNEQFF. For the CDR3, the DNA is TGTGCCAGCAGCTACTTCGTGACAGGGGGATCCTACAATGAGCAGTTCTTC.

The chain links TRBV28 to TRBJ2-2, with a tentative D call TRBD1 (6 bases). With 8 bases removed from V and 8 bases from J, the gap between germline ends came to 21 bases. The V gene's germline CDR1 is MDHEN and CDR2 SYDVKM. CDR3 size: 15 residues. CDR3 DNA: TGTGCCAGCGGCACCCGCCCCAGGGGATCGGGGGAGCTGTTTTTT. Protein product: CASGTRPRGSGELFF.

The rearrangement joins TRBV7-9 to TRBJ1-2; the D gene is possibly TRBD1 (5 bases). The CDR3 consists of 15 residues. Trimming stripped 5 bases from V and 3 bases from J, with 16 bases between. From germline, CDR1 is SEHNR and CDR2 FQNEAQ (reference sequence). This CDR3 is CASSPQTGLDYGYTF. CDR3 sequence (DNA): TGTGCCAGCAGCCCCCAAACGGGACTAGACTATGGCTACACCTTC.

The CDR3 DNA reads TGTGCCAGCAGCCCCCAAGCGGGAGGGGTCTACGAGCAGTACTTC. Protein: CASSPQAGGVYEQYF. The V call is TRBV11-2, the J call TRBJ2-7, with 10 bases lining up with TRBD2. Germline V gene lookup returns CDR1 SGHAT and CDR2 FQNNGV. The CDR3 is 15 residues long. After removal of 5 bases from V and 3 bases from J, the junction contained 7 bases not matched to a gene.

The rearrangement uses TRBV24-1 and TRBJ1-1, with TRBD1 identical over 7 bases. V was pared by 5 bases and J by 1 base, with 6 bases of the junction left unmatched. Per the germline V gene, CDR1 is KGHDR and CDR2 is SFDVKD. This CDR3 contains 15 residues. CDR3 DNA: TGTGCCACCAGTGCCTCGGGACAGCCGAACACTGAAGCTTTCTTT. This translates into CATSASGQPNTEAFF.

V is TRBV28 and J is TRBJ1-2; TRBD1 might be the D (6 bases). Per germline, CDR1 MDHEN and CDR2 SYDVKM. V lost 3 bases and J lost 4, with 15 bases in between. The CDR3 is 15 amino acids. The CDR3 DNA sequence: TGTGCCAGCAGTTTTTATGGGGGCGCACGCTATGGCTACACCTTC. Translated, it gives CASSFYGGARYGYTF.

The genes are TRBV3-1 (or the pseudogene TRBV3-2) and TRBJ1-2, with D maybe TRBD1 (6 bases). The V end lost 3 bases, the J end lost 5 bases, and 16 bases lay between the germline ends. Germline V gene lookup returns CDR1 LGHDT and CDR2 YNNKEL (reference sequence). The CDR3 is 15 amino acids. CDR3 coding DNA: TGTGCCAGCAGCCAGGAATACAGGGTTGAGTATGGCTACACCTTC. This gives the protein CASSQEYRVEYGYTF.

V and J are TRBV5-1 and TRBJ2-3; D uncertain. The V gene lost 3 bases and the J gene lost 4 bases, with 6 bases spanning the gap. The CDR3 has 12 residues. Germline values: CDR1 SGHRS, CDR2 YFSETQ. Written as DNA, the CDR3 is TGCGCCAGCAGCTACAATCCAGATACGCAGTATTTT. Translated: CASSYNPDTQYF.

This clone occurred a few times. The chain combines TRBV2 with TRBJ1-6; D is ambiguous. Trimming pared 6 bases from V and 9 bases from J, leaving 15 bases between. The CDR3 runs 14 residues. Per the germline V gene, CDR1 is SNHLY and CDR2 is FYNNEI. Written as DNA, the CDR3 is TGTGCCAGCAGGGAGGGAGTGGCCGGTTCACCCCTCCACTTT. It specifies CASREGVAGSPLHF.

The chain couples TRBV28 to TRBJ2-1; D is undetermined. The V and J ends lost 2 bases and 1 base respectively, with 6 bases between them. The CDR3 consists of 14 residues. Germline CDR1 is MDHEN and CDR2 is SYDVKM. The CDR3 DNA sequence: TGTGCCAGCAGTTTAGCGGTGTCCTACAATGAGCAGTTCTTC. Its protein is CASSLAVSYNEQFF.

The DNA of the CDR3 is TGTGCCAGCACCTTGACAGGGGCTGGGGATCAGCCCCAGCATTTT. This encodes CASTLTGAGDQPQHF. The J gene is TRBJ1-5, the V gene TRBV6-6; TRBD1 aligns across 8 bases. V lost 7 bases, J lost 5 bases, and 10 bases stayed unmatched. Germline CDR1 and CDR2: MNHNY and SVGAGI (reference sequence). The CDR3 has 15 amino acids.

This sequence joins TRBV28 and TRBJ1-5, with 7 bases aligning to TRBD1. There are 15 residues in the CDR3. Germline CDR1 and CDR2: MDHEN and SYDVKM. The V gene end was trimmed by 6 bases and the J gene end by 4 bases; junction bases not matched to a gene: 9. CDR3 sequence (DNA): TGTGCCAGCAGCTCGAGGGGGCTCGGTAATCAGCCCCAGCATTTT. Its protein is CASSSRGLGNQPQHF.